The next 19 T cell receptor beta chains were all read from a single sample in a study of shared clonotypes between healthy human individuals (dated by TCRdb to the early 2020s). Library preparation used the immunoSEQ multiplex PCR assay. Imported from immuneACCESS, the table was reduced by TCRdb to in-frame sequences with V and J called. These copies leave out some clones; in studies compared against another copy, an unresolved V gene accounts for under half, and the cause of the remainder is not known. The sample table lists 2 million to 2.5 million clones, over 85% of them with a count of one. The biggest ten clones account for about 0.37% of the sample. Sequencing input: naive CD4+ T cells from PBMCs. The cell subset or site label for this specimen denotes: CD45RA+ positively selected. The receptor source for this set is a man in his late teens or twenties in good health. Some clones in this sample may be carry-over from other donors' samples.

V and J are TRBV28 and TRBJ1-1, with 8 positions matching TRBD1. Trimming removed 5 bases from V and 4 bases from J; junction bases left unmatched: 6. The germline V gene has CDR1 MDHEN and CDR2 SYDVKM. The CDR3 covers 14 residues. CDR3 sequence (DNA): TGTGCCAGCAGTCCAGGGGGCGCGTTCACTGAAGCTTTCTTT. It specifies CASSPGGAFTEAFF.

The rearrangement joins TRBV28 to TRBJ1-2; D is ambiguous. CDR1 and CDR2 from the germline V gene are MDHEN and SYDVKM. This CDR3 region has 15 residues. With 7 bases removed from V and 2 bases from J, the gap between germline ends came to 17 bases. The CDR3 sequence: CASTDRVNLNYGYTF. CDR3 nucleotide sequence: TGTGCCAGCACCGACCGGGTCAACCTCAACTATGGCTACACCTTC.

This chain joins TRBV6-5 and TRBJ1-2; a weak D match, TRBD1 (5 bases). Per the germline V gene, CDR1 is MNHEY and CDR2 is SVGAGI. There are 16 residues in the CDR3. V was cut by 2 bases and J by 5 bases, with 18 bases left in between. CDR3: CASSYMDTRRLYGYTF. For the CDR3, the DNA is TGTGCCAGCAGTTACATGGACACCCGCCGATTATATGGCTACACCTTC.

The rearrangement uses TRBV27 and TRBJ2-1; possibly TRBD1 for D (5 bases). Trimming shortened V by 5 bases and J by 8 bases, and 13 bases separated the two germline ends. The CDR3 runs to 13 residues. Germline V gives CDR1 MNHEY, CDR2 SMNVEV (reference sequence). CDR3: CASSDFQGYEQFF. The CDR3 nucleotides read TGTGCCAGCAGTGACTTCCAGGGCTATGAGCAGTTCTTC.

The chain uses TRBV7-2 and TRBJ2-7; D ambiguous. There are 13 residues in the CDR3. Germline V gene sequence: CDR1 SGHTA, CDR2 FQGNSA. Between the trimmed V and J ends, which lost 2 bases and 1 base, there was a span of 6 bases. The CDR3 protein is CASSLWGSYEQYF. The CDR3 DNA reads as TGTGCCAGCAGCTTATGGGGATCCTACGAGCAGTACTTC.

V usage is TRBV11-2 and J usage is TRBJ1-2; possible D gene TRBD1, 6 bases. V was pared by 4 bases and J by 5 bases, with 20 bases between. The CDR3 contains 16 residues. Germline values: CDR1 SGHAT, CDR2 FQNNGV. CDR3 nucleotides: TGTGCCAGCAGCTCACGGCCAGGCAATCAGGGGTATGGCTACACCTTC. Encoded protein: CASSSRPGNQGYGYTF.

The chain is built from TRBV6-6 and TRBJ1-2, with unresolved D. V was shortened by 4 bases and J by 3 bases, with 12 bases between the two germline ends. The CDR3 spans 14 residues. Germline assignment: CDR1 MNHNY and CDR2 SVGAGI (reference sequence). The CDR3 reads CASSWNSAHYGYTF. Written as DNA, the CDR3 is TGTGCCAGCAGTTGGAACAGCGCCCACTATGGCTACACCTTC.

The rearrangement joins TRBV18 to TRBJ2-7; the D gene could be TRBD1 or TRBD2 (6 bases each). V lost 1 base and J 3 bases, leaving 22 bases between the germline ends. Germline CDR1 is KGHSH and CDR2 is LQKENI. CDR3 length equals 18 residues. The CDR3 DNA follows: TGTGCCAGCTCACCACGTGGGGGGCCTAGCGTCGGCCGCTACGAGCAGTACTTC. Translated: CASSPRGGPSVGRYEQYF.

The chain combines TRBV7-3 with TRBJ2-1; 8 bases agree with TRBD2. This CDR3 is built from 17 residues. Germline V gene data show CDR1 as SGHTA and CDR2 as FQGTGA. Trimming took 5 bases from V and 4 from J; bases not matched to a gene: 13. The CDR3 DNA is TGTGCCAGCAGCCCAAACGGTCTTAGCGGGGCATACAATGAGCAGTTCTTC. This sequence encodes CASSPNGLSGAYNEQFF.

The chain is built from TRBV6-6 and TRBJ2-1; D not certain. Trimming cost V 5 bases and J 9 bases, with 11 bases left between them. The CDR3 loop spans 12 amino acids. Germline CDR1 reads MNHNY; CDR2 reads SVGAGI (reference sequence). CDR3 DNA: TGTGCCAGCAGTCCTCGTAGTGTTGAGCAGTTCTTC. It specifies CASSPRSVEQFF.

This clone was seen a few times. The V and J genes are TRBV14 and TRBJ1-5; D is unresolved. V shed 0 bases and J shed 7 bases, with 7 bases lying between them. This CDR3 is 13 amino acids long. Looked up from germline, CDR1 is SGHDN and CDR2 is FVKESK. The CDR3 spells CASSQEGGQPQHF. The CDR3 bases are TGTGCCAGCAGCCAAGAGGGCGGACAGCCCCAGCATTTT.

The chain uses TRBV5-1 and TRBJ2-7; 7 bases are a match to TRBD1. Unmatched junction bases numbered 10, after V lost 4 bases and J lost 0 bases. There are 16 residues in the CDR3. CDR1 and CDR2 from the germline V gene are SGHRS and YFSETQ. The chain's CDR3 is CASSTQGVKSSYEQYF. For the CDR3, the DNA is TGCGCCAGCAGCACGCAGGGGGTCAAAAGCTCCTACGAGCAGTACTTC.

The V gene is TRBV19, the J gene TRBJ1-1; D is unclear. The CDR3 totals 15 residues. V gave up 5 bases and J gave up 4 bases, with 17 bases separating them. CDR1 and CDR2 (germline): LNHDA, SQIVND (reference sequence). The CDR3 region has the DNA TGTGCCAGTAGTTCCCGGGCCTCCCCGGGCACTGAAGCTTTCTTT. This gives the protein CASSSRASPGTEAFF.

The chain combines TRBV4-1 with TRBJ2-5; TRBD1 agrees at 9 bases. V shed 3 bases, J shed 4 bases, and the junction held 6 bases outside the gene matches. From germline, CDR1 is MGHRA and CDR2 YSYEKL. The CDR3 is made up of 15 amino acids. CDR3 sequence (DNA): TGCGCCAGCAGCCACCGACAGGGGGAGGGAGAGACCCAGTACTTC. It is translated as CASSHRQGEGETQYF.

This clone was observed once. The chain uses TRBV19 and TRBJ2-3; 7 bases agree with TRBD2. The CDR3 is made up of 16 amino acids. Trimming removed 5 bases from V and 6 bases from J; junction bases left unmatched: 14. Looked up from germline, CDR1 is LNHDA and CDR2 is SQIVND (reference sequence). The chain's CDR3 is CASSLYGGRAADTQYF. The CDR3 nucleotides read TGTGCCAGTAGTCTATATGGGGGGAGGGCCGCGGATACGCAGTATTTT.

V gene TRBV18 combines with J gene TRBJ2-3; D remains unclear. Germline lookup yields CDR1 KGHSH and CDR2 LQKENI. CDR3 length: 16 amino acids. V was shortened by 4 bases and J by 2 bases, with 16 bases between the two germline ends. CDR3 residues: CASSLTSTVATDTQYF. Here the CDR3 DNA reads TGTGCCAGCTCACTCACCTCGACGGTAGCCACAGATACGCAGTATTTT.

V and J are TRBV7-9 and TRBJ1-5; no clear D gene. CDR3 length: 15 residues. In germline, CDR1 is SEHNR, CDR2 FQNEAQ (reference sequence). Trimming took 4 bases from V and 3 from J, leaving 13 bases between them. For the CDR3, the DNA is TGTGCCAGCAGCTCTGGGTGGGGAAACAATCAGCCCCAGCATTTT. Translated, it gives CASSSGWGNNQPQHF.

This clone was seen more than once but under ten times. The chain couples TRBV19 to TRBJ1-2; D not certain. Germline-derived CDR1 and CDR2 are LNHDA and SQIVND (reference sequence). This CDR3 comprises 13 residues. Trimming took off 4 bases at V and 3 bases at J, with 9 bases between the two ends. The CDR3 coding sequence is TGTGCCAGTAGTAGGCGGGTGGACTATGGCTACACCTTC. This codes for CASSRRVDYGYTF.

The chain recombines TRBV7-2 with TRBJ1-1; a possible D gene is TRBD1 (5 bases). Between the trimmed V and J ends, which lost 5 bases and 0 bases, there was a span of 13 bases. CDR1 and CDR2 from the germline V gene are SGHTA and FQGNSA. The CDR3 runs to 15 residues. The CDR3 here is CASSPGPGMNTEAFF. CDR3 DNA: TGTGCCAGCAGCCCCGGGCCAGGGATGAACACTGAAGCTTTCTTT.